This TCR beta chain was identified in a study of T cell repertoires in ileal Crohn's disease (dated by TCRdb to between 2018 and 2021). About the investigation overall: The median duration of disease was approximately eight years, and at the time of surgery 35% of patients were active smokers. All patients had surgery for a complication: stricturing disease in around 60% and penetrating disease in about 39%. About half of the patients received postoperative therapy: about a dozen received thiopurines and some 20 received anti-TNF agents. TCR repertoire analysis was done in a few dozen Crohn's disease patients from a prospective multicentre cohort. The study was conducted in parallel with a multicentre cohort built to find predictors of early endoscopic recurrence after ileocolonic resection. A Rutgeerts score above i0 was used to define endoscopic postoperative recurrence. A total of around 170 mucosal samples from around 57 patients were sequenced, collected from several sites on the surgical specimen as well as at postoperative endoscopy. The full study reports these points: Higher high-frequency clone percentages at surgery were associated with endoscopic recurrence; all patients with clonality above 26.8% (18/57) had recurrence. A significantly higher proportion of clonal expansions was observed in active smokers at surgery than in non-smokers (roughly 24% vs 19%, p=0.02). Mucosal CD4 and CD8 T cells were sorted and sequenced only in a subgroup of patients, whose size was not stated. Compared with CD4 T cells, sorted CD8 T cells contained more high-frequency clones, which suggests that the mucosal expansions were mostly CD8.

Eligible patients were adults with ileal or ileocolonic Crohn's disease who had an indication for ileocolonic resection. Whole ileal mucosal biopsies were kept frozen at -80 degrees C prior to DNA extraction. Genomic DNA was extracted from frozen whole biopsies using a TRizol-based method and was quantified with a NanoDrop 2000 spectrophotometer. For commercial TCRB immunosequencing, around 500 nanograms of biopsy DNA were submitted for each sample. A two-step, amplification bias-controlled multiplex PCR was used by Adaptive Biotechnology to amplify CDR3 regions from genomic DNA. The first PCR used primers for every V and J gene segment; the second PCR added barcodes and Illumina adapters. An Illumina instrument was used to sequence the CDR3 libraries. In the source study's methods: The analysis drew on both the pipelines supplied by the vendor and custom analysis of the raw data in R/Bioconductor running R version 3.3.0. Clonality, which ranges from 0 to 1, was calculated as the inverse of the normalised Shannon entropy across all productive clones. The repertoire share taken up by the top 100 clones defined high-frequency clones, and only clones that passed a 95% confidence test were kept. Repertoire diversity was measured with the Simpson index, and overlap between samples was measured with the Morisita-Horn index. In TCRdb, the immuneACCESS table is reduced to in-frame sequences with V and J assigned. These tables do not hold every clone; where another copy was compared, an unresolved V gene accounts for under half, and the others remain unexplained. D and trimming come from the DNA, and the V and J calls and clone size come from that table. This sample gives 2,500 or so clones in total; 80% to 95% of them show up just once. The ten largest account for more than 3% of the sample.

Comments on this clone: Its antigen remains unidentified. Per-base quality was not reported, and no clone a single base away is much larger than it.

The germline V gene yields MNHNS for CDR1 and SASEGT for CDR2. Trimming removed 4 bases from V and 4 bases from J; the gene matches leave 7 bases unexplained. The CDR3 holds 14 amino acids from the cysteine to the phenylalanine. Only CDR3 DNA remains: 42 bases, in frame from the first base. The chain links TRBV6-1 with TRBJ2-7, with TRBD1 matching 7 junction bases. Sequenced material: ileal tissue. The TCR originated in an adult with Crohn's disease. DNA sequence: TGTGCCAGCAGTGTGGAGACAGGGAAGTACGAGCAGTACTTC. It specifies CASSVETGKYEQYF.